Each of the 19 T cell receptor beta chains below was sequenced from the same sample in a study of beta chain features in type 1 diabetes. The study's findings and limits: Shorter TCRB CDR3s, moderately but significantly so, were found in Type 1 diabetes patients in all four CD4+ subsets.

Their antigen targets remain unknown. Every bit of the isolated RNA underwent reverse transcription, so sequencing read expressed TCRB transcripts. Libraries were prepared by immunoSEQ multiplex PCR; TCRdb keeps only in-frame clonotypes and omits some of them. The repertoire holds roughly 50,000 clones, with about 40% as singletons. The sample was Tregs from blood. The receptors were sampled from a young man with type 1 diabetes.

This sequence joins TRBV7-2 and TRBJ1-2, with unresolved D. The CDR3 extends over 15 amino acids. Trimming removed 2 bases from V and 7 bases from J, with 17 bases in between. Germline CDR1 SGHTA, CDR2 FQGNSA. DNA of the CDR3: TGTGCCAGCAGCTTATTCGAGACACCGTCTGGTGGCTACACCTTC. Amino acids: CASSLFETPSGGYTF.

The chain employs TRBV7-2 and TRBJ2-7; TRBD2 aligns across 9 bases. CDR3 length equals 17 residues. Per germline, CDR1 SGHTA and CDR2 FQGNSA. V trimming: 5 bases; J trimming: 6 bases; junction bases outside the gene matches: 17. The CDR3 nucleotides read TGTGCCAGCAGCGGGCGGGACCGGGCGGGAGGGCCTGGCGAGCAGTACTTC. As protein: CASSGRDRAGGPGEQYF.

CDR3 in amino acids: CASTLSGAITGELFF. In DNA, the CDR3 is TGTGCCAGCACCCTTTCAGGGGCAATCACCGGGGAGCTGTTTTTT. The chain combines TRBV6-1 with TRBJ2-2; weak D call: TRBD1 (6 bases). Germline V gives CDR1 MNHNS, CDR2 SASEGT. V was pared by 7 bases and J by 4 bases, with 16 bases between. The CDR3 has 15 residues.

This clone has only a few counts. This chain joins TRBV14 and TRBJ2-7; 9 positions agree with TRBD2. J gave up 0 bases and V 4 bases, and 4 bases lay outside the gene matches. CDR1 and CDR2 (germline): SGHDN, FVKESK. The CDR3 sequence is 15 residues long. This CDR3 is CASSLLSGSSYEQYF. Here the CDR3 DNA reads TGTGCCAGCAGCCTTCTTAGCGGGAGCTCCTACGAGCAGTACTTC.

The V gene is TRBV4-3, the J gene TRBJ2-1; 11 bases line up with TRBD1. Germline CDR1 is LGHNA and CDR2 is YSLEER. There are 16 residues in the CDR3. With V trimmed by 6 bases and J by 5 bases, 9 bases remained unmatched. The CDR3 DNA reads as TGCGCCAGCAGTAGGGACAGGGGGTTAGGGGACAATGAGCAGTTCTTC. Translating gives CASSRDRGLGDNEQFF.

This clone is deemed medium-sized (0.01 to 0.1%). J is TRBJ1-2 and V is TRBV10-3, with D hard to call. This CDR3 has 13 residues. The V gene's germline CDR1 is ENHRY and CDR2 SYGVKD. Trimming took off 2 bases at V and 3 bases at J, with 7 bases between the two ends. The chain's CDR3 is CAISEGPHYGYTF. CDR3 nucleotide sequence: TGTGCCATCAGTGAGGGCCCCCACTATGGCTACACCTTC.

The chain carries TRBV2 and TRBJ2-7; D remains ambiguous. This CDR3 spans 11 amino acids. Trimming pared 5 bases from V and 6 bases from J, leaving 8 bases between. CDR1 and CDR2 (germline): SNHLY, FYNNEI. The CDR3: CASSNTSEQYF. DNA for the CDR3: TGTGCCAGCAGTAATACGAGCGAGCAGTACTTC.

V and J are TRBV18 and TRBJ2-3, with D possibly being TRBD2 (5 bases). Per germline, CDR1 KGHSH and CDR2 LQKENI. The CDR3 runs to 16 residues. The V end was cut by 0 bases, the J end by 0 bases, with 10 bases between. The CDR3 DNA reads TGTGCCAGCTCACCACCGGGTAGCGCTAGCACAGATACGCAGTATTTT. Its translation: CASSPPGSASTDTQYF.

This clone was seen a handful of times. The chain carries TRBV29-1 and TRBJ2-5; a possible D gene is TRBD1 (5 bases). V lost 0 bases and J 4 bases, leaving 12 bases between the germline ends. The CDR3 has 14 residues. Per germline, CDR1 SQVTM and CDR2 ANQGSEA. The CDR3 region has the DNA TGCAGCGTTGAAGAGTCAGGGATGGGAGAGACCCAGTACTTC. Its translation is CSVEESGMGETQYF.

This clone was seen a handful of times. V usage is TRBV4-1 and J usage is TRBJ1-5; D ambiguous. V was clipped by 0 bases and J by 7 bases, with 13 bases between them. Looked up from germline, CDR1 is MGHRA and CDR2 is YSYEKL. CDR3 length: 15 residues. The CDR3 sequence is CASSQDPEVAQPQHF. In DNA form, the CDR3 reads TGCGCCAGCAGCCAAGATCCGGAGGTCGCCCAGCCCCAGCATTTT.

This clone was detected a few times. The genes are TRBV10-3 and TRBJ1-1, with D maybe TRBD1 (5 bases). The germline CDR1 and CDR2 sequences are ENHRY and SYGVKD. The length of the CDR3 is 15 residues. The germline V and J ends were trimmed by 3 bases and 1 base, with 12 bases remaining between them. The DNA for the CDR3 is TGTGCCATCAGTGAACCTAGCGGGGCGAACACTGAAGCTTTCTTT. It yields the protein CAISEPSGANTEAFF.

A few counts support this clone. The rearrangement links TRBV2 to TRBJ2-1; 8 nucleotides align to TRBD2. The V gene's germline CDR1 is SNHLY and CDR2 FYNNEI. Losses at the gene ends were 8 bases for V and 12 bases for J; bases not matched to a gene: 9. The CDR3 covers 12 residues. The CDR3 DNA sequence: TGTGCCAGCGGATTAGCGGGACCCCTGCAGTTCTTC. Its protein is CASGLAGPLQFF.

The chain is built from TRBV15 and TRBJ2-7, with D possibly TRBD2 on 5 matching bases. The V and J ends lost 5 bases and 1 base respectively, with 12 bases between them. The CDR3 has 14 residues. Per germline, CDR1 LNHNV and CDR2 YYDKDF (reference sequence). CDR3 in amino acids: CATSGERTSYEQYF. DNA for the CDR3: TGTGCCACCAGCGGGGAGCGGACGTCCTACGAGCAGTACTTC.

The chain links TRBV28 to TRBJ2-5; D is perhaps TRBD1 (6 bases). Per the germline V gene, CDR1 is MDHEN and CDR2 is SYDVKM. Trimming removed 4 bases from V and 3 bases from J, with 18 bases in between. CDR3 size: 16 residues. The CDR3 coding sequence is TGTGCCAGCAGTTCGCAGGGGCCGCGGAGAGAAGAGACCCAGTACTTC. Its translation: CASSSQGPRREETQYF.

This rearrangement joins TRBV6-5 to TRBJ2-7; tentative D call: TRBD2 (6 bases). V shed 0 bases and J shed 6 bases, with 15 bases lying between them. Germline V gene sequence: CDR1 MNHEY, CDR2 SVGAGI. CDR3 length: 15 amino acids. The CDR3 region has the DNA TGTGCCAGCAGTTACTCGGGGGTTGCGGGGCTCGAGCAGTACTTC. Translation gives CASSYSGVAGLEQYF.

This clone has just a few counts. This chain joins TRBV6-6 and TRBJ2-3; D unclear. This CDR3 spans 13 amino acids. Trimming took off 7 bases at V and 0 bases at J, with 8 bases between the two ends. Germline V gene data show CDR1 as MNHNY and CDR2 as SVGAGI (reference sequence). The CDR3, as DNA: TGTGCCAGCATCCAGACTAGCACAGATACGCAGTATTTT. Protein sequence: CASIQTSTDTQYF.

This clone was counted only a few times. The chain links TRBV19 to TRBJ1-1; the match to TRBD1 covers 7 bases. CDR3 size: 15 residues. J lost 1 base, V lost 5 bases, and 7 bases had no gene match. CDR1 LNHDA and CDR2 SQIVND come from the germline V gene (reference sequence). In nucleotides, the CDR3 is TGTGCCAGTAGTTTCGGACAGGAGAGGAACACTGAAGCTTTCTTT. The encoded protein is CASSFGQERNTEAFF.

V and J are TRBV7-2 and TRBJ2-1, with 11 bases that match TRBD2. The V gene end was trimmed by 3 bases and the J gene end by 4 bases; junction bases not matched to a gene: 14. Germline assignment: CDR1 SGHTA and CDR2 FQGNSA. The CDR3 has 19 amino acids. CDR3 in amino acids: CASSFPRLIAGGFYNEQFF. The CDR3 nucleotides read TGTGCCAGCAGCTTCCCAAGACTAATAGCGGGAGGGTTTTACAATGAGCAGTTCTTC.

The V call is TRBV5-1, the J call TRBJ2-5; 10 positions match TRBD2. J was trimmed by 2 bases and V by 4 bases; bases with no gene match: 5. This CDR3 has 15 amino acids. Germline V gene lookup returns CDR1 SGHRS and CDR2 YFSETQ. The CDR3, as DNA: TGCGCCAGCAGCACCCGGACTAGCGGACAAGAGACCCAGTACTTC. Amino acid sequence: CASSTRTSGQETQYF.